This T cell receptor beta chain emerged from a study of CD8 T cells in Susac syndrome. The authors reverse transcribed roughly 0.5 to 1 ug RNA with random hexamers. TCR beta CDR3 was amplified by immunoSEQ covering 54 Vbeta and 13 Jbeta. A single record per CDR3 protein comes from TCRdb applying MiXCR to the immunoSEQ multiplex PCR reads. Among roughly 200,000 distinct CDR3 sequences listed, over 85% were seen once. The CDR3 runs to 13 residues. Trimming removed 7 bases at V and 7 bases at J, with 14 bases between. In germline, CDR1 is MDHEN, CDR2 SYDVKM. The receptor was isolated from a human donor in good health. This rearrangement joins TRBV28 to TRBJ2-1; D remains ambiguous. The sequenced material came from CD4+ T cells from PBMCs. In nucleotides, the CDR3 is TGTGCCAGCAACCTCGGGCAGATTAATGAGCAGTTCTTC. This translates into CASNLGQINEQFF.